The clone carrying this T cell receptor beta chain has just a few counts. Authors' processing steps: Reference gene primer amplification yielded estimated nucleated cell counts. TCRdb's table, derived via immunoSEQ multiplex PCR, lists solely in-frame clones and lacks some. V and J calls and clone size are copied from that table; D and trimming were computed from the DNA. This table has more than 65,000 clones, around 76% appearing once. The sample belongs to a study of blood T cell repertoires in COVID-19. Study in general: Specimens from acute and convalescent COVID-19 originated in the United States, Italy and Spain.

V shed 6 bases and J shed 7 bases, with 7 bases lying between them. The CDR3 is made up of 12 amino acids. Germline loops: CDR1 MNHEY, CDR2 SVGAGI. The chain recombines TRBV6-5 with TRBJ1-6; D is unclear. The origin of this receptor is a woman older than 75 with active or convalescent COVID-19. Sample: peripheral blood. In DNA, the CDR3 is TGTGCCAGCAGGGGCTCGAATTCACCCCTCCACTTT. The encoded protein is CASRGSNSPLHF.